The 4 T cell receptor beta chains presented below share a single source sample, sequenced in a study of T-cell reconstitution after alpha-beta-depleted transplantation in children (dated by TCRdb to 2016 to 2018). Receptor libraries were prepared by PCR. The instrument was an Illumina HiSeq 2500. To normalize quantification of the TCRbeta repertoire, the TCR libraries were built with molecular barcoding that relied on unique molecular identifiers. TCRdb reanalyzed the raw reads on its own, using fastp at Q25 for trimming and MiXCR for clone calling, and kept in-frame beta chains. Under each unique CDR3 protein, matching rows form one entry showing the most common genes and DNA. The sample data list a few hundred thousand distinct CDR3 sequences, and 10% of these were observed just once. Less than 2.5% of the sample belongs to the ten largest clones. The sequencing used PBMCs from the stem cell graft donor, collected from the stem cell graft. The receptors were gathered from a human donor who donated a stem cell graft to a child with acute lymphoblastic leukemia.

This clonotype was recorded many times. The genes are TRBV4-3 and TRBJ2-3, with D tentatively TRBD1 (5 bases). The germline V gene has CDR1 LGHNA and CDR2 YSLEER. This CDR3 has 15 amino acids. The ends were cut back, 1 base at V and 1 base at J, with 9 bases in the middle. The DNA for the CDR3 is TGCGCCAGCAGCCAAGGGGGCACCGGCACAGATACGCAGTATTTT. Its translation: CASSQGGTGTDTQYF.

This clonotype was found a few times. This rearrangement joins TRBV5-1 to TRBJ2-2; no definite D call. This CDR3 region has 15 residues. The germline V and J ends were trimmed by 0 bases and 4 bases, with 10 bases remaining between them. In germline, CDR1 is SGHRS, CDR2 YFSETQ. Written as DNA, the CDR3 is TGCGCCAGCAGCTTGGAACTGGGCCGCACCGGGGAGCTGTTTTTT. It encodes CASSLELGRTGELFF.

A remark on this clonotype: This may be a read error, as it is one base from a much larger clone. The chain recombines TRBV7-9 with TRBJ1-1; D is ambiguous. Germline lookup yields CDR1 SEHNR and CDR2 FQNEAQ (reference sequence). This CDR3 has 12 residues. Trimming shortened V by 7 bases and J by 4 bases, and 10 bases separated the two germline ends. The CDR3 loop is CASNEGGTEAFF. The CDR3, as DNA: TGTGCCAGCAACGAAGGAGGCACTGAAGCTTTCTTT.

The rearrangement links TRBV7-6 to TRBJ2-7; D possibly matches TRBD1 or TRBD2 (5 bases each). The CDR3 covers 13 residues. The V gene's germline CDR1 is SGHVS and CDR2 FNYEAQ. V shed 4 bases and J shed 6 bases, with 13 bases lying between them. DNA for the CDR3: TGTGCCAGCAGCTCCCGGGACCCCAGCGAGCAGTACTTC. Protein sequence: CASSSRDPSEQYF.